What follows is one TCR beta chain and its context. The antigen it binds to is not known. The sample comes from a study of monozygotic twins with inflammatory bowel disease (dated by TCRdb to between 2018 and 2021). A note on the overall study: The complete study included 28 monozygotic twin pairs: 19 IBD-discordant Danish pairs and nine German pairs, of which four were IBD-concordant and five were IBD-discordant. Within discordant pairs, disease-associated traits were sought mainly by comparing IBD patients with their genetically identical healthy co-twins. Each individual had, on average, about 151 000 unique TCRalpha sequences and 181 000 unique TCRbeta sequences available for analysis. Summary of the overall study and its limitations: Because patients received different immunosuppressive treatments, the repertoires may have picked up extra background noise and variability between individuals. Measured by the inverse Simpson index, TCRbeta repertoire diversity was lower in IBD patients than in their healthy co-twins. No single strong signal or clonotype linked to IBD turned up in the results, so the idea that one exists was not supported. Concordant and discordant twins showed no difference in repertoire similarity, possibly because of limited statistical power. The analysis was unable to tell different T cell subtypes apart. Compared with healthy twins, IBD patients shared fewer clonotypes with other individuals, and the difference was most pronounced in patients with signs of disease activity.

From each donor, an approximately 2.5 ml peripheral blood sample was collected into PAXgene tubes and stored at -80 degrees C. Without any T cell sorting, total RNA was extracted from whole blood using the PAXgene blood miRNA kit on an automated QIAcube. Deep TCRalpha and TCRbeta repertoire profiling with unique molecular barcoding was performed on peripheral blood of monozygotic twin pairs concordant or discordant for inflammatory bowel disease. For every twin pair, smoking habits were documented, and each individual was categorised as a current, former or never smoker. Receptor libraries were prepared by 5' RACE. The input for every TCR library was 3,500 to 4,500 ng of total RNA. For each sample, cDNA was synthesized in eight separate reactions using SMARTScribe reverse transcriptase. During cDNA synthesis, template switching was used to introduce unique molecular identifiers that contained a 6-nucleotide sample barcode. TCRalpha and TCRbeta cDNA was amplified in two nested PCRs of 16 and 9 cycles, and bead purification was carried out after each PCR. Before amplification, the cDNA was both treated with uracil DNA-glycosylase and purified with the QIAquick PCR purification kit. In the second PCR, Illumina TruSeq-compatible adapters and sample-specific barcodes were added. TapeStation and Qubit were used to check library quality and concentration, and 5 ng of each library was pooled. Pooled libraries were sequenced on an Illumina HiSeq2500 single-index Rapid Run with 2 x 100 bp reads and custom sequencing primers. As for how the authors treated the data: MiGEC version 1.2.6 was used for UMI-based consensus assembly to correct PCR and sequencing errors. MiXCR version 2.1.1 was used to carry out V(D)J alignment, clonotype assembly and CDR3 extraction. To normalise gene usage, clonotype sharing and MAIT/NKT TCR abundance, the analysis used the top 1000, 10 000 and 20 000 clonotypes per sample. After downsampling to 27 000 UMIs, diversity was calculated as the inverse Simpson index using the vegan R package. Paired Mann-Whitney U tests were applied to discordant twin pairs, and Benjamini-Hochberg correction was used for multiple testing. With the reads reprocessed by TCRdb, a single entry stands for each CDR3 protein sequence and no DNA is reported. Here the V and J calls rest on TCRdb's processing, not on the authors' analysis. This sample's records show about 160,000 distinct CDR3 sequences. The ten largest clones capture 2% to 2.5% of the sample.

The material sequenced was blood. The sequence was obtained from a human donor with ulcerative colitis or Crohn's disease, or a healthy co-twin of an affected twin (not recorded which).

The CDR3 corresponds to CASSPTSGGVNEQFF. The sequence links TRBV7-9 to TRBJ2-1; the TCRdb D gene call, TRBD2, has no DNA to confirm it. The CDR3 sequence holds 15 residues, the cysteine and phenylalanine included. The DNA is unrecorded. The germline V gene (reference sequence) gives CDR1 as SEHNR and CDR2 as FQNEAQ.